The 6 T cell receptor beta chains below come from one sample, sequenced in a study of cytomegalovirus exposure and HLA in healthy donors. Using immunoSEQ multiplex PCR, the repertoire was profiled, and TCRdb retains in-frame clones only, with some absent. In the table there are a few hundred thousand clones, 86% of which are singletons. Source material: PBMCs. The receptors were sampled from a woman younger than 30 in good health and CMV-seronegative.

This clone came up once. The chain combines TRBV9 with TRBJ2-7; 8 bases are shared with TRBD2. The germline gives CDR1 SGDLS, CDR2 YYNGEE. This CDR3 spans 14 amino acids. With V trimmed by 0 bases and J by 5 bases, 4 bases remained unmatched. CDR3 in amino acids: CASSVGSGGHEQYF. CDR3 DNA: TGTGCCAGCAGCGTAGGCAGCGGGGGCCACGAGCAGTACTTC.

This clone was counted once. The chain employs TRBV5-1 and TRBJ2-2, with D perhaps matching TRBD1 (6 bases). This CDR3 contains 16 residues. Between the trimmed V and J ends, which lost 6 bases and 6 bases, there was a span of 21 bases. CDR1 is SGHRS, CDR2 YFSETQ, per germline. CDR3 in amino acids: CASNFHRDTSPGELFF. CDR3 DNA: TGCGCCAGCAACTTTCACCGGGACACGTCTCCCGGGGAGCTGTTTTTT.

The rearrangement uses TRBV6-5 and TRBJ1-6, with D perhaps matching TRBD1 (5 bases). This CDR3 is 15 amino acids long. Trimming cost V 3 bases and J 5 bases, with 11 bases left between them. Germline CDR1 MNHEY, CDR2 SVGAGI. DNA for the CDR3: TGTGCCAGCAGTTATCGCGACAGTAATAATTCACCCCTCCACTTT. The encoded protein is CASSYRDSNNSPLHF.

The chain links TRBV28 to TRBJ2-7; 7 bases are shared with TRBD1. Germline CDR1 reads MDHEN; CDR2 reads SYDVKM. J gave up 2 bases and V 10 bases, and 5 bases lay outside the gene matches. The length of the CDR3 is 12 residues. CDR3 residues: CAIRDSTYEQYF. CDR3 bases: TGTGCCATCCGGGACAGCACCTACGAGCAGTACTTC.

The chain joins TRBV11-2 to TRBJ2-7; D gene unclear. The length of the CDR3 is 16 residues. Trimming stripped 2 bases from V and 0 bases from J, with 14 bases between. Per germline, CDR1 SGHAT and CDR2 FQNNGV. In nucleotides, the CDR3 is TGTGCCAGCAGCTTACAGGTCGTTGGCAACTCCTACGAGCAGTACTTC. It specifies CASSLQVVGNSYEQYF.

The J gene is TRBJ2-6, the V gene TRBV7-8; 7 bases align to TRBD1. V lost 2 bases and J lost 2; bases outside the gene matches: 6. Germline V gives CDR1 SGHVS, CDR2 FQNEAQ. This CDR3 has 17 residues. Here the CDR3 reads CASSLHRGIPGANVLTF. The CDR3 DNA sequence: TGTGCCAGCAGCTTACACAGGGGAATACCTGGGGCCAACGTCCTGACTTTC.